This T cell receptor beta chain was sequenced in a study of Ad26.COV2.S vaccination and SARS-CoV-2 variants. Only in-frame clones appear in the TCRdb table, and some are missing; sequencing was by immunoSEQ multiplex PCR. This sample yields 440,000 or so clones, of which about 90% are seen a single time; more than 3.5% belongs to the top ten. With 2 bases removed from V and 5 bases from J, the gap between germline ends came to 8 bases. The CDR3 consists of 13 residues. In germline, CDR1 is SGHNT, CDR2 YYREEE (reference sequence). Treatment meaning: 15 to 20 received Ad26.COV2.S at low or high dose, single or two shots; roughly five received placebo; per-sample allocation not given. Vaccine and placebo recipients were sampled on day 63 after the first injection.

The genes are TRBV5-4 and TRBJ1-5; D might be TRBD1 (6 bases). The specimen was peripheral blood, collected in a trial of Ad26.COV2.S vaccine versus placebo. The receptor's source is a person between 18 and 65 years old who received the Ad26.COV2.S COVID-19 vaccine or a placebo. The CDR3 here is CASSFQGYQPQHF. As DNA, the CDR3 is TGTGCCAGCAGCTTCCAGGGGTATCAGCCCCAGCATTTT.